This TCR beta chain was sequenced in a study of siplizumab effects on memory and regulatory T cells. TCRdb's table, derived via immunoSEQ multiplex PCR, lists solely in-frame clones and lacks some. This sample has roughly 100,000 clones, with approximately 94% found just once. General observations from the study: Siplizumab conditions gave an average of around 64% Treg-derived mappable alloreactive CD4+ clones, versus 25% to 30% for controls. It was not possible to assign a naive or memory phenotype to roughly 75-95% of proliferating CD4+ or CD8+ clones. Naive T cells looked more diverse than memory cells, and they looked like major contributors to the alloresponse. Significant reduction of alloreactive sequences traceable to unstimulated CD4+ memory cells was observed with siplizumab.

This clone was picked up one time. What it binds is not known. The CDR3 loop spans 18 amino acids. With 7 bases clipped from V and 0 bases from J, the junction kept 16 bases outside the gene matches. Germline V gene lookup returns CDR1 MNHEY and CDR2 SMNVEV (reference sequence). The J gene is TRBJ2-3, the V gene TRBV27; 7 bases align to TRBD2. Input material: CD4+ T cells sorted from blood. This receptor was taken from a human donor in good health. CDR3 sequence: CASTPSLAAIHSTDTQYF. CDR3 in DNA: TGTGCCAGCACCCCAAGTCTAGCGGCTATCCATAGCACAGATACGCAGTATTTT.